These 11 T cell receptor beta chains were all obtained from the same sample, sequenced in a study of T cell clonotyping in hematopoietic cell transplantation. Sequenced by immunoSEQ multiplex PCR; TCRdb stores in-frame clones only, minus some. Of 3,500 to 4,500 clones listed, about three quarters are singletons. Sequences were derived from PBMCs, sampled 100 days after allogeneic stem cell transplant. Source of these receptors: a male patient aged 55 to 69 who had an allogeneic stem cell transplant, so the T cells may come from the graft donor. Some clones in this sample may be carry-over from other donors' samples.

This clone came up once. The V call is TRBV5-4, the J call TRBJ2-1; perhaps TRBD1 as D (7 bases). This CDR3 spans 13 amino acids. V dropped 4 bases and J dropped 9 bases, with 14 bases sitting between them. CDR1 and CDR2 from the germline V gene are SGHNT and YYREEE (reference sequence). The CDR3 sequence: CASSPGGGGEQFF. The CDR3 DNA is TGTGCCAGCAGCCCCGGAGGGGGCGGTGAGCAGTTCTTC.

This chain joins TRBV11-2 and TRBJ1-1; TRBD1 is a possible D gene (6 bases). V lost 2 bases and J lost 3, with 10 bases in between. CDR3 length: 14 amino acids. Germline loops: CDR1 SGHAT, CDR2 FQNNGV. The CDR3 is CASSLRNRDTEAFF. Here the CDR3 DNA reads TGTGCCAGCAGCTTAAGAAACAGGGACACTGAAGCTTTCTTT.

CDR3 in DNA: TGTGCCAGCAGTCTAGGGACAGGGGAGTCAGATACGCAGTATTTT. Its protein product is CASSLGTGESDTQYF. The chain employs TRBV28 and TRBJ2-3, with TRBD1 matching over 10 bases. This CDR3 spans 15 amino acids. J gave up 4 bases and V 5 bases, and 6 bases lay outside the gene matches. From germline, CDR1 is MDHEN and CDR2 SYDVKM.

This clone ranks as large. The chain couples TRBV9 to TRBJ1-2; TRBD1 aligns across 10 bases. CDR1 SGDLS and CDR2 YYNGEE come from the germline V gene. The CDR3 totals 17 residues. Losses at the gene ends were 0 bases for V and 0 bases for J; bases not matched to a gene: 5. The CDR3 protein is CASSVVGTGVANYGYTF. The CDR3 coding sequence is TGTGCCAGCAGCGTAGTTGGGACAGGGGTAGCTAACTATGGCTACACCTTC.

The chain carries TRBV11-1 and TRBJ2-6; the D is unclear. Germline loops: CDR1 SGHAT, CDR2 FQDESV (reference sequence). The ends were cut back, 2 bases at V and 0 bases at J, with 8 bases in the middle. The CDR3 contains 16 residues. The CDR3 here is CASSLTENSGANVLTF. CDR3 in DNA: TGTGCCAGCAGCTTAACGGAAAACTCTGGGGCCAACGTCCTGACTTTC. Full variable domain (remainder filled in from reference TRBV11-1 and TRBJ2-6): EAEVAQSPRYKITEKSQAVAFWCDPISGHATLYWYRQILGQGPELLVQFQDESVVDDSQLPKDRFSAERLKGVDSTLKIQPAELGDSAMYLCASSLTENSGANVLTFGAGSRLTVL.

The gene calls are TRBV25-1 and TRBJ2-7; D not certain. CDR1 and CDR2 from the germline V gene are MGHDK and SYGVNS. The CDR3 extends over 13 amino acids. V was clipped by 3 bases and J by 4 bases, with 10 bases between them. The CDR3 nucleotides are TGTGCCAGCAGTGACCGGTGGATTTACGAGCAGTACTTC. Translated: CASSDRWIYEQYF.

This clone is a singleton in its sample. The chain couples TRBV27 to TRBJ1-1; no clear D. V gave up 7 bases and J gave up 0 bases, with 15 bases separating them. The CDR3 consists of 15 residues. CDR1 and CDR2 (germline): MNHEY, SMNVEV (reference sequence). CDR3 sequence reads: CASTLGSSMNTEAFF. The CDR3 nucleotides are TGTGCCAGCACCCTGGGCAGTAGCATGAACACTGAAGCTTTCTTT.

This chain links TRBV2 with TRBJ2-7; possibly TRBD1 or TRBD2 for D (5 bases each). V shed 7 bases and J shed 2 bases, with 9 bases lying between them. CDR3 length: 12 amino acids. The germline V gene encodes CDR1 SNHLY and CDR2 FYNNEI. For the CDR3, the DNA is TGTGCCAGCACAGAGGGACCCTACGAGCAGTACTTC. Its translation is CASTEGPYEQYF.

The chain carries TRBV5-8 and TRBJ2-7; tentative D call: TRBD1 (6 bases). The CDR3 extends over 14 amino acids. Between the trimmed V and J ends, which lost 4 bases and 5 bases, there was a span of 16 bases. Looked up from germline, CDR1 is SGHTS and CDR2 is YDEGEE. The CDR3 DNA reads as TGTGCCAGCAGCGGGAAACTCAGGGGAGACGAGCAGTACTTC. Its translation: CASSGKLRGDEQYF.

V and J are TRBV2 and TRBJ2-5; D is perhaps TRBD1 or TRBD2 (5 bases each). Deletions cut 3 bases from V and 11 bases from J, with 10 bases between. The CDR3 is 11 amino acids. Germline loops: CDR1 SNHLY, CDR2 FYNNEI. CDR3 in amino acids: CASSDQGEQYF. The CDR3, as DNA: TGTGCCAGCAGTGACCAGGGAGAGCAGTACTTC. Based on the CDR3 plus reference TRBV2 and TRBJ2-5, the full variable domain is EPEVTQTPSHQVTQMGQEVILRCVPISNHLYFYWYRQILGQKVEFLVSFYNNEISEKSEIFDDQFSVERPDGSNFTLKIRSTKLEDSAMYFCASSDQGEQYFGPGTRLLVL.

The chain joins TRBV5-8 to TRBJ2-7; no clear D. V was clipped by 2 bases and J by 5 bases, with 14 bases between them. There are 14 residues in the CDR3. Germline V gene data show CDR1 as SGHTS and CDR2 as YDEGEE. The CDR3 coding sequence is TGTGCCAGCAGCTTTGAACCGCGCTCTCACGAGCAGTACTTC. This codes for CASSFEPRSHEQYF.